This T cell receptor beta chain was captured by sequencing in a study of cytomegalovirus exposure and HLA in healthy donors. Produced via immunoSEQ multiplex PCR; TCRdb's table is partial and in-frame only. Seen here are around 60,000 clones, 75% to 95% observed once, and the top ten hold just over 3%. Per the germline V gene, CDR1 is SEHNR and CDR2 is FQNEAQ (reference sequence). This CDR3 has 16 residues. V shed 5 bases and J 8 bases; nucleotides not matched to a gene: 15. Concerning this clone itself: Its specificity is not known.

The study, taken as a whole, reports: That first-cohort TCR clusters tended to co-occur in the 120 or so validation repertoires was found in a later analysis. High specificity and sensitivity for cytomegalovirus status were reported for the classifier. In vitro, a few CMV-associated chains proved specific for CMV antigens.

The V and J genes are TRBV7-9 and TRBJ2-1; TRBD2 matches at 7 bases. The sequenced material came from PBMCs. The TCR was taken from a man aged 18-30 years in good health and CMV-seronegative. CDR3 sequence reads: CASSQGGGLREDEQFF. The DNA of the CDR3 is TGTGCCAGCAGCCAAGGCGGCGGACTCCGGGAGGATGAGCAGTTCTTC.